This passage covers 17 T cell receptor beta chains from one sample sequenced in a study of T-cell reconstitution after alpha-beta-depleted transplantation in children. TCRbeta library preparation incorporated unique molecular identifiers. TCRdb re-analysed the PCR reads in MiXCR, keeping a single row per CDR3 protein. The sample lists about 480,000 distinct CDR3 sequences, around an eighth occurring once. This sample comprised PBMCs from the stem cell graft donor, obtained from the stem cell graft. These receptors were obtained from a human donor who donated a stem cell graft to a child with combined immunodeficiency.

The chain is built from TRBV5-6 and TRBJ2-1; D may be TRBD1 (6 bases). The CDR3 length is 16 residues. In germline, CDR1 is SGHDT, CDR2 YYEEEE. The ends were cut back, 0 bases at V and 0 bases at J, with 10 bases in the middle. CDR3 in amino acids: CASSLGGLYSYNEQFF. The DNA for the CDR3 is TGTGCCAGCAGCTTGGGGGGGCTTTACTCCTACAATGAGCAGTTCTTC.

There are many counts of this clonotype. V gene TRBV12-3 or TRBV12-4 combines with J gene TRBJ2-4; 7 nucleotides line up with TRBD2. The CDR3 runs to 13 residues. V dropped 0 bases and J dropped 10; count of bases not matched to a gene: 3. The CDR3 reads CASSLAGGQIQYF. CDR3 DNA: TGTGCCAGCAGTTTAGCGGGAGGGCAGATTCAGTACTTC.

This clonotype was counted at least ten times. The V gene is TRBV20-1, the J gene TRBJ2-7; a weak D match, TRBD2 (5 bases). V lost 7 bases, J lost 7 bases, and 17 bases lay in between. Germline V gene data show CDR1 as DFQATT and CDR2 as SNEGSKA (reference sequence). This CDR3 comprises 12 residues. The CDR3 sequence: CSGRNSEYEQYF. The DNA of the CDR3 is TGCAGTGGGAGGAATTCCGAGTATGAGCAGTACTTC.

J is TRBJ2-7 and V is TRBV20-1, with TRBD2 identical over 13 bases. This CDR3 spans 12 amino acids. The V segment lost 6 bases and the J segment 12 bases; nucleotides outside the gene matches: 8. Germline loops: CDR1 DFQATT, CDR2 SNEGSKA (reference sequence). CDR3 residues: CSAGRLAGGVYF. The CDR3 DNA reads TGCAGTGCGGGAAGACTAGCGGGGGGCGTGTACTTC.

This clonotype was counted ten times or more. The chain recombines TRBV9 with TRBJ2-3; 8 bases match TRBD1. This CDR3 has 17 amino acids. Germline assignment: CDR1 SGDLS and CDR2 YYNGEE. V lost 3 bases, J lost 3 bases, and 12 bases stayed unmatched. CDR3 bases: TGTGCCAGCAGCGCCCCTTTCCCGACAGGGGTGACAGATACGCAGTATTTT. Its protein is CASSAPFPTGVTDTQYF.

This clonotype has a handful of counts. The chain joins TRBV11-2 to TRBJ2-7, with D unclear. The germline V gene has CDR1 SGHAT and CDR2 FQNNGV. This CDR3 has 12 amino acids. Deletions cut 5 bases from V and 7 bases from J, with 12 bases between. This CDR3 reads CASSPLLREQYF. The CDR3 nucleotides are TGTGCCAGCAGCCCCCTTTTGAGGGAGCAGTACTTC.

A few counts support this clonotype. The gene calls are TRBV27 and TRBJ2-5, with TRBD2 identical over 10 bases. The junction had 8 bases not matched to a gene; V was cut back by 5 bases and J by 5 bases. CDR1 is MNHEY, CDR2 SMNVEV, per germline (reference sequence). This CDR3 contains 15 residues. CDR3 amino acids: CASSPLAGEVETQYF. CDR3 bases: TGTGCCAGCAGTCCTCTAGCGGGAGAGGTGGAGACCCAGTACTTC.

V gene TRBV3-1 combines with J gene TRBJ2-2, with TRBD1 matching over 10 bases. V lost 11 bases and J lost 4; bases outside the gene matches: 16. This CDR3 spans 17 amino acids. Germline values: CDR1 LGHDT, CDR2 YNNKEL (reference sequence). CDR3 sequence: CASSQRSGTGATGELFF. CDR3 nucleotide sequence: TGTGCCTCCAGCCAAAGGTCCGGGACAGGGGCCACCGGGGAGCTGTTTTTT.

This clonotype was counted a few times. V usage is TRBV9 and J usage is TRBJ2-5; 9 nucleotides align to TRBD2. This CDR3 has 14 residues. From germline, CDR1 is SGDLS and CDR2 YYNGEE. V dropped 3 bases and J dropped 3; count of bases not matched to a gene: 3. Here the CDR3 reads CASSASGTKETQYF. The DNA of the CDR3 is TGTGCCAGCAGCGCTAGCGGGACTAAAGAGACCCAGTACTTC.

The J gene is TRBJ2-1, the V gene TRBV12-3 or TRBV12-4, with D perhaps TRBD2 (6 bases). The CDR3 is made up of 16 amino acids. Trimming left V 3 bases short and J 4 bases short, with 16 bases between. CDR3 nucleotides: TGTGCCAGCAGTTTCTCGTCCCAGCGGGCATACAATGAGCAGTTCTTC. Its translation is CASSFSSQRAYNEQFF.

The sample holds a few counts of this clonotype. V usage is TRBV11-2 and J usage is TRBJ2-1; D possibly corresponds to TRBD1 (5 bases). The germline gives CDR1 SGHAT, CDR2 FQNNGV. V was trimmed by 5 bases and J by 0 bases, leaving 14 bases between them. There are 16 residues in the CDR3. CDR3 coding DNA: TGTGCCAGCAGCACCCAGGGTTTTAGCTCCTACAATGAGCAGTTCTTC. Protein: CASSTQGFSSYNEQFF.

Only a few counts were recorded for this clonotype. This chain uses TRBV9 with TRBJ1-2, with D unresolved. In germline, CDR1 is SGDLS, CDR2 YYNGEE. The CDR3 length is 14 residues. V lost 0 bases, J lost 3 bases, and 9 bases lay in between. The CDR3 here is CASSVEARDYGYTF. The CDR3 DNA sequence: TGTGCCAGCAGCGTAGAGGCCCGCGACTATGGCTACACCTTC.

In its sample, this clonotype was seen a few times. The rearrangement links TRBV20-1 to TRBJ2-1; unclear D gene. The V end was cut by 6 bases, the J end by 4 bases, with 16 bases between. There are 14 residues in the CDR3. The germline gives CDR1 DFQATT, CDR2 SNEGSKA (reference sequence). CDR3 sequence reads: CSAQSRMSYNEQFF. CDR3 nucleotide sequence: TGCAGTGCCCAAAGCCGAATGTCATACAATGAGCAGTTCTTC.

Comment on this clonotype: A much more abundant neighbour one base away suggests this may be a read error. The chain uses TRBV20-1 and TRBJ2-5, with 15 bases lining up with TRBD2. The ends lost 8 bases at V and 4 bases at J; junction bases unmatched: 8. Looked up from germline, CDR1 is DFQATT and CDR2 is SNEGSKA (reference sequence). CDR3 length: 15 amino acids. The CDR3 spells CSSGTSGGSLETQYF. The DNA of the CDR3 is TGCAGTTCCGGGACTAGCGGGGGGTCCTTAGAGACCCAGTACTTC.

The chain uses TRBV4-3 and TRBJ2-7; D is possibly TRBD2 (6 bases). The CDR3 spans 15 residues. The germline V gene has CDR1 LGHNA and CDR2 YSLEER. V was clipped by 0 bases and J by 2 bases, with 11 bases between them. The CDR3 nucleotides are TGCGCCAGCAGCCAAGAGGGGGGTATTACCTACGAGCAGTACTTC. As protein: CASSQEGGITYEQYF.

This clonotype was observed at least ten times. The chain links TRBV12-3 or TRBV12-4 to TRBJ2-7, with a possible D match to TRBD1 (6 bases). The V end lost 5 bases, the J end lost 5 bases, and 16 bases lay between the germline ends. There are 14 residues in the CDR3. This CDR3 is CASSLQQGIHEQYF. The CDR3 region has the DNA TGTGCCAGCAGTCTCCAACAGGGCATCCACGAGCAGTACTTC.

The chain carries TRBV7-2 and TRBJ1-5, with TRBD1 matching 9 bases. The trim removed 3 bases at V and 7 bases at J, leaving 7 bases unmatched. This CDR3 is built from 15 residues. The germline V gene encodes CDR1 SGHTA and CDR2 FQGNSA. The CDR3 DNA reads TGTGCCAGCAGCTTCGGACAGGGGAAGGAGCAGCCCCAGCATTTT. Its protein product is CASSFGQGKEQPQHF.